The 12 T cell receptor beta chains below all came from one sample that was sequenced in a study of T-cell reconstitution after alpha-beta-depleted transplantation in children. Construction of the TCRbeta library involved unique molecular identifiers. MiXCR, run by TCRdb on the PCR reads, gives a single entry per CDR3 protein. The sample contains some 300,000 distinct CDR3 sequences, 10% of which appear only once. This specimen was PBMCs, taken before TCRalphabeta/CD19-depleted stem cell transplant. The receptors stem from a boy under three years old with acute myeloid leukemia, due to receive a stem cell transplant.

In this sample, this clonotype turned up once. The J gene is TRBJ2-1, the V gene TRBV20-1; 7 bases are a match to TRBD2. CDR1 is DFQATT, CDR2 SNEGSKA, per germline (reference sequence). CDR3 size: 15 residues. Trimming cost V 5 bases and J 5 bases; bases outside gene matches: 12. The CDR3 DNA follows: TGCAGTGCTTCAACCGGTTTGACTAGCAACAATGAGCAGTTCTTC. Its translation: CSASTGLTSNNEQFF.

Ten or more counts support this clonotype. This sequence joins TRBV4-2 and TRBJ1-3; 7 nucleotides line up with TRBD1. Germline values: CDR1 LGHNA, CDR2 YNFKEQ. The CDR3 has 16 residues. J lost 4 bases, V lost 2 bases, and 8 bases had no gene match. The CDR3 reads CASSQSTGRNGNTIYF. The CDR3 DNA is TGTGCCAGCAGCCAATCGACAGGGCGAAACGGAAACACCATATATTTT.

This clonotype turned up a few times. This sequence joins TRBV11-2 and TRBJ2-5; 14 bases align to TRBD2. Per the germline V gene, CDR1 is SGHAT and CDR2 is FQNNGV. This CDR3 comprises 18 residues. Trimming at V came to 5 bases and at J to 1 base, leaving 9 bases not matched to a gene. The CDR3 protein is CASSRPGLAGDLQETQYF. CDR3 coding DNA: TGTGCCAGCAGCCGACCGGGACTAGCGGGGGACCTCCAAGAGACCCAGTACTTC.

The chain joins TRBV18 to TRBJ1-1; no definite D call. This CDR3 spans 14 amino acids. Germline values: CDR1 KGHSH, CDR2 LQKENI. V lost 2 bases to trimming and J lost 3 bases, with 10 bases between them. The CDR3 DNA reads TGTGCCAGCTCACCAGGCAGTTTCCACACTGAAGCTTTCTTT. It codes for CASSPGSFHTEAFF.

This clonotype was recorded many times. The gene calls are TRBV4-2 and TRBJ1-2; D is perhaps TRBD1 (5 bases). Germline CDR1 is LGHNA and CDR2 is YNFKEQ. Trimming stripped 0 bases from V and 8 bases from J, with 13 bases between. The CDR3 loop spans 14 amino acids. The CDR3 sequence: CASSQEVGARGYTF. The CDR3 nucleotides read TGTGCCAGCAGCCAAGAGGTAGGGGCTAGAGGCTACACCTTC.

This clonotype was counted many times. The V and J genes are TRBV5-1 and TRBJ2-5; TRBD2 might be the D (6 bases). The ends were cut back, 0 bases at V and 4 bases at J, with 10 bases in the middle. This CDR3 is built from 14 residues. The germline gives CDR1 SGHRS, CDR2 YFSETQ. The CDR3: CASSLERGGETQYF. CDR3 in DNA: TGCGCCAGCAGCTTGGAACGGGGAGGAGAGACCCAGTACTTC. Combining the CDR3 with reference TRBV5-1 and TRBJ2-5 gives the whole variable domain KAGVTQTPRYLIKTRGQQVTLSCSPISGHRSVSWYQQTPGQGLQFLFEYFSETQRNKGNFPGRFSGRQFSNSRSEMNVSTLELGDSALYLCASSLERGGETQYFGPGTRLLVL.

This clonotype was seen repeatedly, ten times or more. The V and J genes are TRBV7-2 and TRBJ2-3; 8 nucleotides line up with TRBD2. CDR3 length: 15 amino acids. With 4 bases clipped from V and 1 base from J, the junction kept 4 bases outside the gene matches. CDR1 and CDR2 (germline): SGHTA, FQGNSA. CDR3 loop: CASSSPGGRTDTQYF. DNA for the CDR3: TGTGCCAGCAGCTCGCCGGGGGGGCGCACAGATACGCAGTATTTT.

At least ten counts were recorded for this clonotype. V usage is TRBV11-2 and J usage is TRBJ2-1; possibly TRBD1 for D (6 bases). V gave up 0 bases and J gave up 0 bases, with 12 bases separating them. CDR3 length: 17 residues. The germline V gene encodes CDR1 SGHAT and CDR2 FQNNGV. The CDR3 region has the DNA TGTGCCAGCAGCTTAGAGGTTCAGGGGAGCTCCTACAATGAGCAGTTCTTC. The encoded protein is CASSLEVQGSSYNEQFF.

Many counts were recorded for this clonotype. This chain joins TRBV7-8 and TRBJ2-7; D ambiguous. CDR1 and CDR2 from the germline V gene are SGHVS and FQNEAQ. This CDR3 contains 16 residues. The V gene lost 2 bases and the J gene lost 0 bases, with 14 bases spanning the gap. The CDR3 sequence: CASSLRVVSSSYEQYF. In DNA form, the CDR3 reads TGTGCCAGCAGCTTAAGAGTGGTTTCGAGCTCCTACGAGCAGTACTTC.

This clonotype has at least ten counts. V and J are TRBV7-2 and TRBJ2-7, with D uncertain. V dropped 1 base and J dropped 3 bases, with 13 bases sitting between them. Germline V gene data show CDR1 as SGHTA and CDR2 as FQGNSA. This CDR3 region has 15 residues. CDR3 region: CASSLERAVVYEQYF. CDR3 in DNA: TGTGCCAGCAGCTTAGAAAGGGCTGTAGTCTACGAGCAGTACTTC. Full variable domain (outside the CDR3, taken from reference TRBV7-2 and TRBJ2-7): GAGVSQSPSNKVTEKGKDVELRCDPISGHTALYWYRQSLGQGLEFLIYFQGNSAPDKSGLPSDRFSAERTGGSVSTLTIQRTQQEDSAVYLCASSLERAVVYEQYFGPGTRLTVT.

This clonotype was detected many times. V and J are TRBV12-3 or TRBV12-4 and TRBJ2-3, with 9 bases identical to TRBD1. Losses at the gene ends were 5 bases for V and 3 bases for J; bases not matched to a gene: 6. The CDR3 sequence is 15 residues long. CDR3 DNA: TGTGCCAGCAGTCCACAGGGGGCGAGGACAGATACGCAGTATTTT. It encodes CASSPQGARTDTQYF.

This clonotype occurred many times. This chain joins TRBV14 and TRBJ2-3; D gene unclear. Germline CDR1 SGHDN, CDR2 FVKESK. The CDR3 length is 12 residues. V shed 1 base and J shed 7 bases, with 6 bases lying between them. The CDR3 protein is CASSQAGHTQYF. Here the CDR3 DNA reads TGTGCCAGCAGCCAAGCCGGACATACGCAGTATTTT.